A single sample gave rise to the 30 T cell receptor beta chains below, sequenced in a study of post-analysis software for immune sequencing data. Findings and caveats of the study: Roughly 5 TRBV segments occurring more often in patients than controls included TRBV5-6, TRBV5-1 and TRBV20-1.

Their antigens are not known. The library was made from cDNA and included unique molecular identifiers. TCRdb re-called the PCR reads with MiXCR, one entry per CDR3 protein. This table has roughly 670,000 distinct CDR3 sequences, approximately 60% appearing once. Source material: blood. The receptors come from a girl aged 2 to 9 with multiple sclerosis.

The chain uses TRBV7-6 and TRBJ2-1; 9 bases fit TRBD1. The CDR3 extends over 17 amino acids. Germline-derived CDR1 and CDR2 are SGHVS and FNYEAQ. V lost 5 bases, J lost 3 bases, and 11 bases stayed unmatched. The CDR3 nucleotides read TGTGCCAGCAGCCGACCTGCCCGGGACAGGGACTACAATGAGCAGTTCTTC. Its translation: CASSRPARDRDYNEQFF.

This clonotype was counted a few times. V and J are TRBV5-1 and TRBJ2-1; D is unresolved. Germline V gene sequence: CDR1 SGHRS, CDR2 YFSETQ. The V end was cut by 1 base, the J end by 6 bases, with 11 bases between. The CDR3 consists of 14 residues. The CDR3 loop reads CASSLRGILNEQFF. CDR3 nucleotides: TGCGCCAGCAGCTTGAGAGGAATCCTCAATGAGCAGTTCTTC.

The rearrangement joins TRBV27 to TRBJ1-2; D may be TRBD1 (5 bases). This CDR3 is 15 amino acids long. Trimming shortened V by 2 bases and J by 0 bases, and 10 bases separated the two germline ends. Germline-derived CDR1 and CDR2 are MNHEY and SMNVEV (reference sequence). Written as DNA, the CDR3 is TGTGCCAGCAGTTTAAGCACAGGAGCTAACTATGGCTACACCTTC. Protein: CASSLSTGANYGYTF.

This clonotype was detected once. The CDR3 sequence: CSVEDQRENNEQFF. Here the CDR3 DNA reads TGCAGCGTTGAAGATCAAAGGGAGAACAATGAGCAGTTCTTC. This chain uses TRBV29-1 with TRBJ2-1; possible D gene TRBD2, 5 bases. The CDR3 sequence is 14 residues long. In germline, CDR1 is SQVTM, CDR2 ANQGSEA. V lost 0 bases and J 5 bases, leaving 11 bases between the germline ends.

On this clonotype: The conserved phenylalanine or tryptophan normally closing the CDR3 is absent here, so this likely arose from a read error. The gene calls are TRBV20-1 and TRBJ2-5, with 8 bases matching TRBD2. V was pared by 4 bases and J by 4 bases, with 14 bases of the junction left unmatched. The CDR3 consists of 16 residues. Germline V gives CDR1 DFQATT, CDR2 SNEGSKA (reference sequence). The CDR3 sequence: CSAKGSERGMLETQYC. CDR3 sequence (DNA): TGCAGTGCTAAGGGCTCGGAGCGGGGGATGCTAGAGACCCAGTACTGC.

The rearrangement uses TRBV28 and TRBJ1-1; no clear D. The CDR3 length is 14 residues. CDR1 and CDR2 (germline): MDHEN, SYDVKM. Trimming shortened V by 4 bases and J by 6 bases, and 15 bases separated the two germline ends. CDR3 DNA sequence: TGTGCCAGCAGTTCCATCCGCGGCCGCGCTGAAGCTTTCTTT. As protein: CASSSIRGRAEAFF.

V gene TRBV11-2 combines with J gene TRBJ2-7; 8 bases fit TRBD1. The better agreement between TRBJ2-5 and the DNA end casts doubt on the J call. This CDR3 spans 15 amino acids. Germline-derived CDR1 and CDR2 are SGHAT and FQNNGV. CDR3 protein: CASSTRTGSGETQYF. CDR3 bases: TGTGCCAGCAGCACCCGGACAGGGAGTGGGGAGACCCAGTACTTC.

This clonotype was recorded only once. The CDR3 sequence: CASSIDAAGNDYGYTF. In DNA form, the CDR3 reads TGTGCCAGTAGTATAGATGCAGCAGGGAACGACTATGGCTACACCTTC. The chain couples TRBV19 to TRBJ1-2; a possible D gene is TRBD1 (5 bases). The CDR3 extends over 16 amino acids. Trimming left V 0 bases short and J 3 bases short, with 14 bases between. From germline, CDR1 is LNHDA and CDR2 SQIVND (reference sequence). The whole variable domain, remainder taken from reference TRBV19 and TRBJ1-2, is DGGITQSPKYLFRKEGQNVTLSCEQNLNHDAMYWYRQDPGQGLRLIYYSQIVNDFQKGDIAEGYSVSREKKESFPLTVTSAQKNPTAFYLCASSIDAAGNDYGYTFGSGTRLTVV.

This clonotype was observed a few times. The CDR3 spells CAIDREGYTF. CDR3 nucleotides: TGTGCCATAGACAGGGAGGGCTACACCTTC. The chain has TRBV10-3 and TRBJ1-2; 7 bases line up with TRBD1. The germline V gene encodes CDR1 ENHRY and CDR2 SYGVKD. Trimming took 9 bases from V and 8 from J; bases not matched to a gene: 3. The length of the CDR3 is 10 residues.

This chain's CDR3 is CASSFNRFSYNEQFF. In nucleotides, the CDR3 is TGCGCCAGCAGCTTTAACCGTTTCTCCTACAATGAGCAGTTCTTC. The J gene is TRBJ2-1, the V gene TRBV5-1; D is ambiguous. The CDR3 contains 15 residues. Germline lookup yields CDR1 SGHRS and CDR2 YFSETQ. Deletions cut 2 bases from V and 0 bases from J, with 9 bases between. The full variable domain, its missing parts supplied by reference TRBV5-1 and TRBJ2-1, is KAGVTQTPRYLIKTRGQQVTLSCSPISGHRSVSWYQQTPGQGLQFLFEYFSETQRNKGNFPGRFSGRQFSNSRSEMNVSTLELGDSALYLCASSFNRFSYNEQFFGPGTRLTVL.

The chain has TRBV4-2 and TRBJ2-5, with D possibly being TRBD1 (5 bases). The CDR3 is 13 amino acids. V was shortened by 2 bases and J by 3 bases, with 7 bases between the two germline ends. The germline V gene has CDR1 LGHNA and CDR2 YNFKEQ. The CDR3: CASSQSQEETQYF. As DNA, the CDR3 is TGTGCCAGCAGCCAATCACAGGAAGAGACCCAGTACTTC.

V is TRBV30 and J is TRBJ2-5, with D unresolved. CDR1 is GTSNPN and CDR2 is SVGIG in the germline V gene (reference sequence). This CDR3 comprises 13 residues. The ends were cut back, 2 bases at V and 5 bases at J, with 12 bases in the middle. The chain's CDR3 is CAWSLRVGETQYF. The CDR3 DNA reads TGTGCCTGGAGTCTCCGGGTCGGGGAGACCCAGTACTTC. Together with reference TRBV30 and TRBJ2-5, the CDR3 gives the full variable domain: SQTIHQWPATLVQPVGSPLSLECTVEGTSNPNLYWYRQAAGRGLQLLFYSVGIGQISSEVPQNLSASRPQDRQFILSSKKLLLSDSGFYLCAWSLRVGETQYFGPGTRLLVL.

For this clonotype: Compared with germline, one end of the junction differs, possibly owing to a read error. The chain recombines TRBV12-3 or TRBV12-4 with TRBJ2-2; D is unclear. The CDR3 runs 15 residues. The CDR3 loop reads CASSRRPSNTGELFF. CDR3 sequence (DNA): TGTGCCAGCAGTAGGAGACCCTCGAACACTGGGGAGCTGTTTTTT.

The chain recombines TRBV7-9 with TRBJ1-1; 9 bases fit TRBD1. Germline CDR1 reads SEHNR; CDR2 reads FQNEAQ (reference sequence). The V segment lost 4 bases and the J segment 6 bases; nucleotides outside the gene matches: 6. The CDR3 consists of 14 residues. Here the CDR3 DNA reads TGTGCCAGCAGCTCGACAGGGGGTCCCTCTGAAGCTTTCTTT. It codes for CASSSTGGPSEAFF. Looking up the rest from reference TRBV7-9 and TRBJ1-1 gives the full variable domain: DTGVSQNPRHKITKRGQNVTFRCDPISEHNRLYWYRQTLGQGPEFLTYFQNEAQLEKSRLLSDRFSAERPKGSFSTLEIQRTEQGDSAMYLCASSSTGGPSEAFFGQGTRLTVV.

CDR3 nucleotides: TGCGCCAGCAGCTTACAGGGGGCGAACACCGGGGAGCTGTTTTTT. This translates into CASSLQGANTGELFF. V gene TRBV5-1 combines with J gene TRBJ2-2; TRBD1 aligns across 8 bases. V lost 2 bases, J lost 0 bases, and 0 bases stayed unmatched. The CDR3 covers 15 residues. Germline CDR1 and CDR2: SGHRS and YFSETQ.

The gene calls are TRBV3-1 and TRBJ2-5, with D uncertain. The end of the DNA is better explained by TRBJ2-7, so the J call may be wrong. The CDR3 is 14 residues long. Germline lookup yields CDR1 LGHDT and CDR2 YNNKEL (reference sequence). This CDR3 is CASSQGEHFGEQYF. The DNA of the CDR3 is TGTGCCAGCAGCCAAGGTGAGCATTTCGGCGAGCAGTACTTC.

V usage is TRBV4-1 and J usage is TRBJ2-1; TRBD2 aligns across 7 bases. After removal of 0 bases from V and 6 bases from J, the junction contained 8 bases not matched to a gene. Germline loops: CDR1 MGHRA, CDR2 YSYEKL. CDR3 length: 16 residues. In nucleotides, the CDR3 is TGCGCCAGCAGCCAAGAGGGCGGGAGAGGGGCCAATGAGCAGTTCTTC. Encoded protein: CASSQEGGRGANEQFF.

The rearrangement joins TRBV12-3 or TRBV12-4 to TRBJ2-7; the D gene is possibly TRBD2 (6 bases). V was pared by 6 bases and J by 2 bases, with 11 bases between. This CDR3 comprises 13 residues. The CDR3 region has the DNA TGTGCCAGCAGCACCGGGACTCCCTACGAGCAGTACTTC. Its protein is CASSTGTPYEQYF.

This clonotype was detected once. This chain joins TRBV5-5 and TRBJ2-5, with 8 bases matching TRBD2. The J call is doubtful: the DNA matches TRBJ2-7 better. The CDR3 consists of 13 residues. Germline-derived CDR1 and CDR2 are SGHKS and YYEKEE (reference sequence). The CDR3 region is CASTPGGGREQYF. The CDR3 DNA follows: TGTGCCAGCACTCCCGGGGGGGGACGCGAGCAGTACTTC.

Worth noting for this clonotype: The junction departs from the called germline gene at one end, perhaps through a read error. DNA for the CDR3: TGTGCCAGCAGTCCGACAGGTTATGACTACACCTTC. This gives the protein CASSPTGYDYTF. The chain has TRBV6-1 and TRBJ1-2; possibly TRBD1 for D (6 bases). The CDR3 spans 12 residues. The germline CDR1 and CDR2 sequences are MNHNS and SASEGT.

The chain carries TRBV11-2 and TRBJ2-7; maybe TRBD1 (6 bases). This CDR3 spans 15 amino acids. V lost 2 bases, J lost 1 base, and 12 bases lay in between. The germline CDR1 and CDR2 sequences are SGHAT and FQNNGV. The CDR3 region is CASSLISQGSYEQYF. In DNA form, the CDR3 reads TGTGCCAGCAGCTTAATAAGTCAGGGGTCCTACGAGCAGTACTTC.

The sample holds a few counts of this clonotype. The rearrangement joins TRBV5-1 to TRBJ2-2, with unresolved D. The ends were cut back, 2 bases at V and 6 bases at J, with 8 bases in the middle. The CDR3 has 13 amino acids. Germline V CDR1 and CDR2: SGHRS, YFSETQ. The CDR3 bases are TGCGCCAGCAGCTTAAGGGTGTCCGGGGAGCTGTTTTTT. It translates to CASSLRVSGELFF.

The CDR3 region has the DNA TGTGCCAGCAGCTCTCGGACTAGCCTTAACTCTGGGGCCAACGTCCTGACTTTC. Its protein is CASSSRTSLNSGANVLTF. This rearrangement joins TRBV9 to TRBJ2-6; 8 bases align to TRBD2. Germline V gene sequence: CDR1 SGDLS, CDR2 YYNGEE. CDR3 length equals 18 residues. J was trimmed by 0 bases and V by 4 bases; bases with no gene match: 9.

The J gene is TRBJ1-2, the V gene TRBV20-1, with 8 bases lining up with TRBD1. This CDR3 has 12 amino acids. Trimming removed 3 bases from V and 8 bases from J; junction bases left unmatched: 5. The V gene's germline CDR1 is DFQATT and CDR2 SNEGSKA (reference sequence). CDR3 in DNA: TGCAGTGCTAGCTCAGGGGGCCGGGGCTACACCTTC. Encoded protein: CSASSGGRGYTF.

The chain uses TRBV4-1 and TRBJ2-1; perhaps TRBD2 as D (5 bases). Trimming pared 2 bases from V and 3 bases from J, leaving 14 bases between. This CDR3 is 16 amino acids long. Germline V CDR1 and CDR2: MGHRA, YSYEKL. The CDR3 DNA is TGCGCCAGCAGCCAATCGCTAGCAGCCAGCTACAATGAGCAGTTCTTC. Its translation: CASSQSLAASYNEQFF.

The rearrangement joins TRBV7-9 to TRBJ2-1; D gene unclear. V was shortened by 2 bases and J by 8 bases, with 7 bases between the two germline ends. CDR3 size: 12 residues. Germline V gives CDR1 SEHNR, CDR2 FQNEAQ (reference sequence). The CDR3 region is CASSLRAHEQFF. The CDR3 nucleotides are TGTGCCAGCAGCTTAAGGGCCCATGAGCAGTTCTTC.

This sequence joins TRBV12-3 or TRBV12-4 and TRBJ2-3; D possibly corresponds to TRBD1 (5 bases). Trimming left V 5 bases short and J 2 bases short, with 11 bases between. The CDR3 extends over 14 amino acids. CDR3 in amino acids: CASSLGADTDTQYF. As DNA, the CDR3 is TGTGCCAGCAGTCTAGGGGCGGACACAGATACGCAGTATTTT.

This clonotype came up a few times. The CDR3 spells CASSFSSTNTQYF. CDR3 nucleotide sequence: TGTGCCAGCAGTTTTTCTAGCACGAATACGCAGTATTTT. The chain combines TRBV27 with TRBJ2-3, with D perhaps TRBD2 (5 bases). The CDR3 runs 13 residues. The V and J ends lost 3 bases and 7 bases respectively, with 11 bases between them. Germline values: CDR1 MNHEY, CDR2 SMNVEV (reference sequence).

The genes are TRBV4-1 and TRBJ2-3, with D maybe TRBD2 (5 bases). The ends were cut back, 0 bases at V and 8 bases at J, with 12 bases in the middle. The CDR3 is made up of 14 amino acids. Germline V gene data show CDR1 as MGHRA and CDR2 as YSYEKL. The CDR3 nucleotides read TGCGCCAGCAGCCAAGATGGGTCCGGAGGTACGCAGTATTTT. This encodes CASSQDGSGGTQYF.

CDR3 amino acids: CASSRPGQTYEQYF. For the CDR3, the DNA is TGTGCCAGCAGCCGACCGGGACAGACCTACGAGCAGTACTTC. This chain uses TRBV28 with TRBJ2-7; 7 bases agree with TRBD1. Germline-derived CDR1 and CDR2 are MDHEN and SYDVKM. V lost 6 bases and J lost 2; bases outside the gene matches: 7. There are 14 residues in the CDR3.